These 7 T cell receptor beta chains originate from one sample sequenced in a study of graft-versus-host responses after intestinal transplantation. For these receptors, no antigen is known. Profiled with immunoSEQ multiplex PCR; TCRdb holds only in-frame clones, not every one. The sample holds about 100,000 clones, roughly 87% seen once. Sequenced material: unstimulated CD4+ T cells sorted from spleen or lymph node cells, taken before transplant. The source is a human donor who was the organ donor for an intestinal transplant.

This clone appeared once. The rearrangement joins TRBV6-5 to TRBJ2-7; D is possibly TRBD1 or TRBD2 (6 bases each). Per germline, CDR1 MNHEY and CDR2 SVGAGI. The CDR3 loop spans 14 amino acids. Trimming shortened V by 5 bases and J by 7 bases, and 18 bases separated the two germline ends. The CDR3 sequence: CASSLGTLRGEQYF. In DNA form, the CDR3 reads TGTGCCAGCAGTCTCGGGACTCTAAGGGGGGAGCAGTACTTC.

This chain uses TRBV28 with TRBJ1-1; D may be TRBD1 (5 bases). Germline V gene lookup returns CDR1 MDHEN and CDR2 SYDVKM. The CDR3 is made up of 14 amino acids. V dropped 6 bases and J dropped 0 bases, with 11 bases sitting between them. The CDR3 protein is CASRPYRLNTEAFF. DNA for the CDR3: TGTGCCAGCAGACCGTACAGGTTGAACACTGAAGCTTTCTTT.

The J gene is TRBJ2-3, the V gene TRBV28; 11 nucleotides agree with TRBD1. The CDR3 extends over 16 amino acids. V lost 7 bases to trimming and J lost 4 bases; unmatched junction nucleotides: 10. Germline loops: CDR1 MDHEN, CDR2 SYDVKM. CDR3: CASKSSPGQGADTQYF. The CDR3 DNA reads TGTGCCAGCAAGAGTTCGCCGGGACAGGGGGCAGATACGCAGTATTTT.

This chain connects TRBV19 to TRBJ2-1, with 7 bases fitting TRBD1. The ends lost 7 bases at V and 5 bases at J; junction bases unmatched: 8. Germline loops: CDR1 LNHDA, CDR2 SQIVND (reference sequence). The CDR3 consists of 14 residues. Written as DNA, the CDR3 is TGTGCCAGTACCAATAGGGGGCGGAACAATGAGCAGTTCTTC. Residues: CASTNRGRNNEQFF.

This sequence joins TRBV5-1 and TRBJ1-2; D might be TRBD1 (5 bases). V gave up 9 bases and J gave up 3 bases, with 15 bases separating them. The germline gives CDR1 SGHRS, CDR2 YFSETQ. This CDR3 is 13 amino acids long. The CDR3 DNA is TGCGCCACCTCACGGGGGGGAGACTATGGCTACACCTTC. Translation: CATSRGGDYGYTF.

This clone was detected only once. This chain joins TRBV7-9 and TRBJ2-5; 8 nucleotides match TRBD2. V trimming: 5 bases; J trimming: 1 base; junction bases outside the gene matches: 12. This CDR3 has 17 residues. In germline, CDR1 is SEHNR, CDR2 FQNEAQ (reference sequence). DNA for the CDR3: TGTGCCAGCAGCCCCCAATCGGTAGCGGGGCCCCAAGAGACCCAGTACTTC. Its translation: CASSPQSVAGPQETQYF. Looking up the rest from reference TRBV7-9 and TRBJ2-5 gives the full variable domain: DTGVSQNPRHKITKRGQNVTFRCDPISEHNRLYWYRQTLGQGPEFLTYFQNEAQLEKSRLLSDRFSAERPKGSFSTLEIQRTEQGDSAMYLCASSPQSVAGPQETQYFGPGTRLLVL.

This clone came up a few times. The V and J genes are TRBV10-3 and TRBJ1-1; no definite D call. The CDR3 contains 12 residues. The germline V gene encodes CDR1 ENHRY and CDR2 SYGVKD. Trimming stripped 2 bases from V and 3 bases from J, with 4 bases between. The CDR3 here is CAISEAHTEAFF. The CDR3 DNA is TGTGCCATCAGTGAGGCTCACACTGAAGCTTTCTTT.